This T cell receptor beta chain was retrieved from a study of CD8+CD57+ T cells in acquired aplastic anemia. As for the study in general: Sorted CD4+ and CD8+ cells gave an average of approximately 3 ug of DNA. General study results and limits: The study found no significant CD8+ Simpson's diversity difference between patients and controls. There were fewer than 35 CD8+ CDR3 sequences that occurred in both patients and controls.

The CDR3 has 16 amino acids. CDR1 is SGHDT, CDR2 YYEEEE, per germline. V was pared by 2 bases and J by 2 bases, with 8 bases of the junction left unmatched. This clonotype was detected ten times or more. Its antigen is currently unknown. Both TCR beta VDJ combination and CDR3 sequence profiling were carried out. Genomic DNA was the template for this profiling. TCRdb itself ran the reads through MiXCR, one entry per CDR3 protein. Of 100,000 to 150,000 distinct CDR3 sequences in the sample, around 48% are singletons; the top ten hold 2.5% to 3%. This chain connects TRBV5-6 to TRBJ2-3, with 7 bases fitting TRBD2. The sequence derives from a human donor in good health, serving as a control. The sample was sorted CD4+, CD8+, or CD8+CD57+ T cells (not recorded which) from PBMCs. The CDR3 region has the DNA TGTGCCAGCAGCTTACCCGGGGGGACTTACACAGATACGCAGTATTTT. Translated: CASSLPGGTYTDTQYF. Full variable domain (remainder filled in from reference TRBV5-6 and TRBJ2-3): DAGVTQSPTHLIKTRGQQVTLRCSPKSGHDTVSWYQQALGQGPQFIFQYYEEEERQRGNFPDRFSGHQFPNYSSELNVNALLLGDSALYLCASSLPGGTYTDTQYFGPGTRLTVL.